This is a list of T cell receptor beta chains from one sample in a study of T-cell memory formation after mild COVID-19. Each CDR3 protein gets one entry after TCRdb re-called the 5' RACE reads with MiXCR. Of around 370,000 distinct CDR3 sequences in the sample, roughly 21% are singletons; the top ten hold around 13%. The material sequenced was PBMCs or a T cell subset sorted from them (not recorded which). These receptors all stem from an adult woman who had mild COVID-19 (a few samples of this study predate the infection). Cell type and time point are not known. Both conserved end residues are trimmed from each CDR3.

CDR3 length: 15
V gene: TRBV5-1
CDR3 protein: ASSLVVGLSVNTEAF

CDR3 length: 13
V gene: TRBV25-1
CDR3 protein: ASSGSYTATYEQY

CDR3 length: 13
V gene: TRBV29-1
CDR3 protein: SVAVQALGRGPLH

CDR3 length: 13
V gene: TRBV7-8
CDR3 protein: ASSSFRFGNTEAF

CDR3 length: 12
V gene: TRBV7-2
CDR3 protein: ATSTGGSGNTIY

CDR3 length: 13
V gene: TRBV9
CDR3 protein: ASSVGNGDSYEQY

CDR3 length: 13
V gene: TRBV19
CDR3 protein: ASSLNRGRNTEAF

CDR3 length: 13
V gene: TRBV5-5
CDR3 protein: ASSLAAGGLETQY

CDR3 length: 10
V gene: TRBV10-3
CDR3 protein: AISESELHQY

CDR3 length: 13
V gene: TRBV4-1
CDR3 protein: ASSLPTGSNTEAF

CDR3 length: 10
V gene: TRBV6-1
CDR3 protein: ASSARAEKLF

CDR3 length: 13
V gene: TRBV29-1
CDR3 protein: SVELRGHLVNEQF

CDR3 length: 14
V gene: TRBV9
CDR3 protein: ASSVEPLGGGGEQY

CDR3 length: 15
V gene: TRBV7-9
CDR3 protein: ASRARGGLAVQETQY

CDR3 length: 13
V gene: TRBV6-5
CDR3 protein: ASRQAGGLKDTQY

CDR3 length: 15
V gene: TRBV6-2/TRBV6-3
CDR3 protein: ASSFTGLRIHQETQY

CDR3 length: 14
V gene: TRBV20-1
CDR3 protein: SAGTVWRTSTDTQY